These 10 T cell receptor beta chains originate from one sample sequenced in a study of cytomegalovirus exposure and HLA in healthy donors listed by TCRdb under 2017. Libraries were prepared through the immunoSEQ multiplex PCR assay. The multiplex PCR relied on a mix of 60 forward primers for TCR Vbeta segments and 13 reverse primers for TCR Jbeta segments. As stored in TCRdb, this immuneACCESS dataset retains in-frame rearrangements with V and J assigned. A fraction of the clones does not appear; measured against another copy, unresolved V genes explain less than half of the discrepancy, and the remainder lacks a known reason. The sample data list roughly 150,000 clones, and 78% of these were observed just once. The ten biggest clones cover roughly 5.6% of the sample. The sequencing sample was made of PBMCs. The receptor set was obtained from a middle-aged woman in good health and CMV-seropositive.

The J gene is TRBJ2-5, the V gene TRBV11-3, with 10 bases identical to TRBD2. Germline V gene sequence: CDR1 SGHNT, CDR2 YENEEA. The CDR3 contains 15 residues. V lost 4 bases and J lost 4; bases outside the gene matches: 6. CDR3 in amino acids: CASSSLAGAGETQYF. For the CDR3, the DNA is TGTGCCAGCAGCTCTCTAGCGGGAGCGGGAGAGACCCAGTACTTC.

The chain couples TRBV4-2 to TRBJ1-4, with D perhaps matching TRBD1 (6 bases). Trimming removed 1 base from V and 8 bases from J, with 14 bases in between. The CDR3 loop spans 15 amino acids. Germline V gene lookup returns CDR1 LGHNA and CDR2 YNFKEQ. The CDR3 loop reads CASSQANTGPEKLFF. CDR3 DNA sequence: TGTGCCAGCAGCCAAGCGAATACAGGGCCCGAAAAACTGTTTTTT.

The chain has TRBV5-1 and TRBJ2-6; TRBD2 might be the D (5 bases). This CDR3 comprises 17 residues. V was pared by 0 bases and J by 0 bases, with 10 bases between. Germline values: CDR1 SGHRS, CDR2 YFSETQ. The CDR3 is CASSLAVGSSGANVLTF. CDR3 nucleotides: TGCGCCAGCAGCTTGGCCGTGGGGAGCTCTGGGGCCAACGTCCTGACTTTC.

The chain links TRBV11-2 to TRBJ2-7, with TRBD2 identical over 9 bases. The J segment lost 4 bases and the V segment lost 1 base, leaving 8 bases of the junction unmatched. The V gene's germline CDR1 is SGHAT and CDR2 FQNNGV. This CDR3 has 16 residues. The CDR3 loop reads CASSLGTASGVYEQYF. CDR3 nucleotide sequence: TGTGCCAGCAGCTTAGGCACCGCTAGCGGGGTTTACGAGCAGTACTTC.

CDR3 coding DNA: TGCAGCGTTGACCGGAACAGGGATGAGCAGTTCTTC. Translating it yields CSVDRNRDEQFF. The chain joins TRBV29-1 to TRBJ2-1, with a possible D match to TRBD1 (6 bases). CDR3 length: 12 amino acids. The ends were cut back, 3 bases at V and 8 bases at J, with 11 bases in the middle. Per germline, CDR1 SQVTM and CDR2 ANQGSEA.

The chain carries TRBV28 and TRBJ1-5; TRBD1 matches at 8 bases. Germline V gene lookup returns CDR1 MDHEN and CDR2 SYDVKM. Unmatched junction bases numbered 12, after V lost 5 bases and J lost 3 bases. The CDR3 consists of 17 residues. The CDR3 reads CASSLDRGSQPNQPQHF. The DNA for the CDR3 is TGTGCCAGCAGTCTAGACAGGGGATCCCAGCCCAATCAGCCCCAGCATTTT. The entire variable domain, with the rest obtained from reference TRBV28 and TRBJ1-5, is as follows: DVKVTQSSRYLVKRTGEKVFLECVQDMDHENMFWYRQDPGLGLRLIYFSYDVKMKEKGDIPEGYSVSREKKERFSLILESASTNQTSMYLCASSLDRGSQPNQPQHFGDGTRLSIL.

The J gene is TRBJ1-1, the V gene TRBV21-1; the listed D gene, TRBD1, was not tested against the DNA. TRBV21-1 is a pseudogene. The CDR3 is made up of 17 amino acids. The chain's CDR3 is CASSGGTGGERNTEAFF. CDR3 nucleotide sequence: TGTGCCAGCAGCGGAGGGACAGGGGGCGAACGGAACACTGAAGCTTTCTTT.

J is TRBJ2-1 and V is TRBV7-2; no clear D. The length of the CDR3 is 15 residues. Germline values: CDR1 SGHTA, CDR2 FQGNSA. V shed 0 bases and J shed 4 bases, with 10 bases lying between them. The CDR3 loop reads CASSLAVAQYNEQFF. The CDR3 bases are TGTGCCAGCAGCTTAGCGGTGGCCCAATACAATGAGCAGTTCTTC.

This chain uses TRBV29-1 with TRBJ2-1; TRBD2 matches at 10 bases. This CDR3 is 13 amino acids long. V gave up 2 bases and J gave up 12 bases; unmatched junction bases: 7. The V gene's germline CDR1 is SQVTM and CDR2 ANQGSEA. Here the CDR3 DNA reads TGCAGCGTTGAATTGGGAGCGGGAGGGAGGCAGTTCTTC. Its protein product is CSVELGAGGRQFF.

V gene TRBV9 combines with J gene TRBJ2-1, with D possibly being TRBD2 (5 bases). Looked up from germline, CDR1 is SGDLS and CDR2 is YYNGEE. This CDR3 is 16 amino acids long. Trimming took 0 bases from V and 0 from J, leaving 10 bases between them. CDR3 amino acids: CASSVGQRYSYNEQFF. The CDR3 DNA reads TGTGCCAGCAGCGTAGGGCAGCGGTACTCCTACAATGAGCAGTTCTTC.